The next 22 T cell receptor beta chains were all read from a single sample in a study of CD8+ T cells in alopecia areata. As to treatment: oral pan-JAK inhibitor, 5-10 mg twice daily. After isolation, RNA underwent reverse transcription to generate cDNA as the sequencing template. Assay used: immunoSEQ multiplex PCR; TCRdb lists only in-frame clones, some missing. The sample includes fewer than 250,000 clones, more than 55% of them seen just once. The source was CD4+ T cells sorted from blood, collected at week 4, from a patient treated with tofacitinib. These receptors all stem from a human donor with alopecia areata.

Only a few counts were recorded for this clone. The chain couples TRBV27 to TRBJ1-5; weak D call: TRBD1 (5 bases). In germline, CDR1 is MNHEY, CDR2 SMNVEV (reference sequence). The CDR3 is 15 residues long. Between the trimmed V and J ends, which lost 4 bases and 1 base, there was a span of 11 bases. For the CDR3, the DNA is TGTGCCAGCAGTTCGCGTTGGGGGAGCAATCAGCCCCAGCATTTT. Translating it yields CASSSRWGSNQPQHF.

The chain has TRBV29-1 and TRBJ2-2, with 8 bases identical to TRBD2. Trimming took 6 bases from V and 2 from J; bases not matched to a gene: 5. Per the germline V gene, CDR1 is SQVTM and CDR2 is ANQGSEA. This CDR3 has 14 residues. CDR3 coding DNA: TGCAGCGTGGGCCGGGGGGGTAACACCGGGGAGCTGTTTTTT. Encoded protein: CSVGRGGNTGELFF.

This chain links TRBV30 with TRBJ1-1, with D perhaps TRBD1 (6 bases). This CDR3 spans 14 amino acids. Germline V lookup: CDR1 GTSNPN, CDR2 SVGIG (reference sequence). Trimming left V 2 bases short and J 6 bases short, with 16 bases between. This CDR3 reads CAWSTTGRWAEAFF. As DNA, the CDR3 is TGTGCCTGGAGTACCACAGGGAGATGGGCTGAAGCTTTCTTT.

The gene calls are TRBV6-1 and TRBJ2-5; tentatively, D is TRBD2 (6 bases). Trimming removed 7 bases at V and 4 bases at J, with 13 bases between. This CDR3 is built from 13 residues. The germline gives CDR1 MNHNS, CDR2 SASEGT. The chain's CDR3 is CASTDGSRETQYF. Written as DNA, the CDR3 is TGTGCCAGCACTGACGGGAGCCGAGAGACCCAGTACTTC.

A word on this clone: The sample carries other DNA sequences with the same CDR3. The J gene is TRBJ2-7, the V gene TRBV5-1, with no clear D. The CDR3 sequence is 11 residues long. Germline values: CDR1 SGHRS, CDR2 YFSETQ. The V end was cut by 5 bases, the J end by 0 bases, with 3 bases between. CDR3 amino acids: CASRGSYEQYF. The CDR3 coding sequence is TGCGCCAGCAGGGGCTCCTACGAGCAGTACTTC.

This chain connects TRBV30 to TRBJ2-3; either TRBD1 or TRBD2 may fit D (6 bases each). CDR1 and CDR2 from the germline V gene are GTSNPN and SVGIG (reference sequence). V was pared by 3 bases and J by 6 bases, with 22 bases between. The CDR3 covers 16 residues. The CDR3 is CAWSRTTRLGGDTQYF. The CDR3 nucleotides read TGTGCCTGGAGCAGGACCACAAGACTAGGGGGGGATACGCAGTATTTT.

This clone was found once. The rearrangement uses TRBV5-1 and TRBJ2-7; D gene ambiguous. The CDR3 runs 13 residues. V lost 0 bases and J 5 bases, leaving 9 bases between the germline ends. Germline V gene data show CDR1 as SGHRS and CDR2 as YFSETQ. CDR3 nucleotides: TGCGCCAGCAGCTTGGGTCTGGGGAACGAGCAGTACTTC. Translated, it gives CASSLGLGNEQYF.

The chain has TRBV23-1 and TRBJ1-2; 10 nucleotides match TRBD1. TRBV23-1 is placed among ORFs of uncertain function. V lost 2 bases and J lost 8; bases outside the gene matches: 11. This CDR3 comprises 16 residues. The CDR3 sequence: CASSQIDGDRGRGYTF. The CDR3 DNA follows: TGCGCCAGCAGTCAAATCGACGGAGACAGGGGGCGCGGCTACACCTTC.

The sample holds one count of this clone. This chain links TRBV20-1 with TRBJ1-4; 9 bases are shared with TRBD1. The J segment lost 11 bases and the V segment lost 6 bases, leaving 4 bases of the junction unmatched. The CDR3 runs to 11 residues. CDR1 is DFQATT and CDR2 is SNEGSKA in the germline V gene (reference sequence). The DNA for the CDR3 is TGCAGTGCCATGGACAGGGGCAAACTGTTTTTT. Encoded protein: CSAMDRGKLFF.

The chain has TRBV2 and TRBJ1-5; 9 nucleotides agree with TRBD1. Germline V gives CDR1 SNHLY, CDR2 FYNNEI. This CDR3 is built from 16 residues. The J segment lost 0 bases and the V segment lost 9 bases, leaving 9 bases of the junction unmatched. In nucleotides, the CDR3 is TGTGCCAGTGAACCGGGACAGGGTTATAGCAATCAGCCCCAGCATTTT. Its protein is CASEPGQGYSNQPQHF.

V gene TRBV2 combines with J gene TRBJ2-5; TRBD2 agrees at 7 bases. Germline assignment: CDR1 SNHLY and CDR2 FYNNEI. This CDR3 spans 15 amino acids. The V segment lost 6 bases and the J segment 7 bases; nucleotides outside the gene matches: 14. DNA of the CDR3: TGTGCCAGCAGAACGAGCGGGAAGGTCGGAGGGACCCAGTACTTC. It translates to CASRTSGKVGGTQYF.

V usage is TRBV30 and J usage is TRBJ1-2; a weak D match, TRBD1 (5 bases). This CDR3 has 16 amino acids. V lost 5 bases and J 1 base, leaving 20 bases between the germline ends. Looked up from germline, CDR1 is GTSNPN and CDR2 is SVGIG (reference sequence). For the CDR3, the DNA is TGTGCCTGGGGAGACAGCGCTTTCCTCCATAACTATGGCTACACCTTC. Its protein product is CAWGDSAFLHNYGYTF.

J is TRBJ2-1 and V is TRBV30, with D possibly TRBD2 on 6 matching bases. Germline lookup yields CDR1 GTSNPN and CDR2 SVGIG (reference sequence). The CDR3 is 16 amino acids. The germline V and J ends were trimmed by 2 bases and 4 bases, with 18 bases remaining between them. CDR3 in amino acids: CAWSTTSKFFYNEQFF. CDR3 coding DNA: TGTGCCTGGAGTACTACTAGCAAATTTTTTTACAATGAGCAGTTCTTC.

This chain joins TRBV27 and TRBJ1-4; tentatively, D is TRBD1 (6 bases). The CDR3 covers 14 residues. CDR1 is MNHEY, CDR2 SMNVEV, per germline (reference sequence). Deletions cut 10 bases from V and 0 bases from J, with 12 bases between. CDR3 sequence reads: CATGQLATNEKLFF. The CDR3 nucleotides read TGTGCCACCGGACAGCTTGCAACTAATGAAAAACTGTTTTTT.

The chain recombines TRBV29-1 with TRBJ1-1; the D gene is possibly TRBD1 (5 bases). The CDR3 extends over 13 amino acids. Germline V gene lookup returns CDR1 SQVTM and CDR2 ANQGSEA. V dropped 6 bases and J dropped 3 bases, with 14 bases sitting between them. The CDR3 DNA follows: TGCAGCGTCCAGGGAGTGTTTGACACTGAAGCTTTCTTT. Protein: CSVQGVFDTEAFF.

This rearrangement joins TRBV6-6 to TRBJ2-7; possibly TRBD2 for D (6 bases). V lost 0 bases and J lost 6, with 15 bases in between. The CDR3 spans 15 residues. CDR1 is MNHNY and CDR2 is SVGAGI in the germline V gene (reference sequence). For the CDR3, the DNA is TGTGCCAGCAGTTACTCGAGGGCGGTCGGGAGCGAGCAGTACTTC. This translates into CASSYSRAVGSEQYF.

The J gene is TRBJ2-2, the V gene TRBV5-1; D unclear. The V gene lost 0 bases and the J gene lost 0 bases, with 6 bases spanning the gap. The CDR3 extends over 15 amino acids. Germline values: CDR1 SGHRS, CDR2 YFSETQ. CDR3 sequence (DNA): TGCGCCAGCAGCTTGGTGCTAACGAACACCGGGGAGCTGTTTTTT. Translating gives CASSLVLTNTGELFF. Supplemented by reference TRBV5-1 and TRBJ2-2, the full variable domain reads KAGVTQTPRYLIKTRGQQVTLSCSPISGHRSVSWYQQTPGQGLQFLFEYFSETQRNKGNFPGRFSGRQFSNSRSEMNVSTLELGDSALYLCASSLVLTNTGELFFGEGSRLTVL.

V is TRBV25-1 and J is TRBJ2-4; unclear D gene. Trimming pared 1 base from V and 8 bases from J, leaving 9 bases between. There are 13 residues in the CDR3. Germline V gene sequence: CDR1 MGHDK, CDR2 SYGVNS. CDR3 sequence (DNA): TGTGCCAGCAGTGAATTGCCCTTTGACATTCAGTACTTC. This codes for CASSELPFDIQYF.

The chain recombines TRBV27 with TRBJ2-7; the D gene is possibly TRBD1 (6 bases). CDR1 MNHEY and CDR2 SMNVEV come from the germline V gene (reference sequence). CDR3 length: 15 amino acids. V lost 6 bases to trimming and J lost 2 bases, with 17 bases between them. The CDR3 DNA follows: TGTGCCAGCAGCCCAGCGTGGGGGCCCACCTACGAGCAGTACTTC. Its protein is CASSPAWGPTYEQYF.

The J gene is TRBJ1-1, the V gene TRBV29-1, with D uncertain. Germline V lookup: CDR1 SQVTM, CDR2 ANQGSEA. The ends were cut back, 5 bases at V and 3 bases at J, with 13 bases in the middle. The CDR3 is made up of 13 amino acids. The CDR3 sequence is CSVYPTAHTEAFF. CDR3 DNA sequence: TGCAGCGTTTACCCCACGGCCCACACTGAAGCTTTCTTT. Full variable domain (missing parts from reference TRBV29-1 and TRBJ1-1): SAVISQKPSRDICQRGTSLTIQCQVDSQVTMMFWYRQQPGQSLTLIATANQGSEATYESGFVIDKFPISRPNLTFSTLTVSNMSPEDSSIYLCSVYPTAHTEAFFGQGTRLTVV.

The V gene is TRBV7-9, the J gene TRBJ2-3; D unresolved. The CDR3 runs 14 residues. The V gene lost 2 bases and the J gene lost 2 bases, with 8 bases spanning the gap. CDR1 and CDR2 from the germline V gene are SEHNR and FQNEAQ (reference sequence). The CDR3 region is CASSLQEYTDTQYF. CDR3 bases: TGTGCCAGCAGCTTACAGGAGTACACAGATACGCAGTATTTT.

The sample holds a few counts of this clone. The chain uses TRBV9 and TRBJ2-6, with unresolved D. V dropped 2 bases and J dropped 4 bases, with 7 bases sitting between them. This CDR3 is built from 14 residues. Germline V gene data show CDR1 as SGDLS and CDR2 as YYNGEE. CDR3 amino acids: CASSVALGANVLTF. DNA of the CDR3: TGTGCCAGCAGCGTTGCGTTAGGGGCCAACGTCCTGACTTTC. The complete variable domain, with remaining parts taken from reference TRBV9 and TRBJ2-6, reads DSGVTQTPKHLITATGQRVTLRCSPRSGDLSVYWYQQSLDQGLQFLIQYYNGEERAKGNILERFSAQQFPDLHSELNLSSLELGDSALYFCASSVALGANVLTFGAGSRLTVL.